This T cell receptor beta chain was retrieved from a study of tumor and adjacent non-tumor tissue in lung cancer. At the level of the study: On average, productive TCRbeta reads reached about 4.17 million per sample. Whole-study findings and limits: Significantly higher TCR diversity was found in tumor than normal lung. Tumor TCR diversity, when higher, was linked to shorter survival.

TCRbeta libraries were built with three rounds of nested PCR, modified from ARM-PCR. TCRdb itself ran the multiplex PCR reads through MiXCR, one entry per CDR3 protein. The sample consists of around 200,000 distinct CDR3 sequences, around 70% of them appearing once. RNA was extracted from bulk tissue without any cell sorting. CDR3 length: 17 amino acids. CDR1 and CDR2 (germline): MNHNY, SVGAGI (reference sequence). As regards this clonotype: Its antigen is as yet unknown. This may stem from a read error, because a much larger clone lies one nucleotide away.

This TCR came from a man aged 55 to 70 with non-small cell lung cancer. The chain links TRBV6-6 to TRBJ2-7; tentatively, D is TRBD1 (6 bases). The sample comprised lung tumor tissue. CDR3 in DNA: TGTGCCAGAAGTTACGGGCCCGCGCAGGGACAAGGCTACGAGCAGTACTTC. Protein product: CARSYGPAQGQGYEQYF.